Each of the 25 T cell receptor beta chains below was sequenced from the same sample in a study of T cells in localized non-small cell lung cancer. This table comes from immunoSEQ multiplex PCR, and its TCRdb copy is limited to in-frame clones, with some not included. There are fewer than 90,000 clones in the sample; about 78% occur only once, and roughly 21% lies in the top ten. Material: PBMCs, obtained before any cancer treatment. These receptors originate from a man aged 35-75 years with stage II squamous cell lung carcinoma.

V gene TRBV5-1 combines with J gene TRBJ2-3; 7 bases map to TRBD1. V dropped 4 bases and J dropped 0; count of bases not matched to a gene: 2. This CDR3 is 14 amino acids long. The germline CDR1 and CDR2 sequences are SGHRS and YFSETQ. The CDR3 nucleotides read TGCGCCAGCAGCAGGGACAGTAGCACAGATACGCAGTATTTT. This codes for CASSRDSSTDTQYF.

The chain employs TRBV5-1 and TRBJ1-3; perhaps TRBD1 as D (6 bases). V was trimmed by 2 bases and J by 4 bases, leaving 10 bases between them. CDR1 is SGHRS, CDR2 YFSETQ, per germline. The CDR3 contains 14 residues. The CDR3 protein is CASSFTGYGNTIYF. Written as DNA, the CDR3 is TGCGCCAGCAGCTTCACAGGGTACGGAAACACCATATATTTT.

This sequence joins TRBV4-3 and TRBJ1-4; no clear D gene. Trimming removed 0 bases from V and 8 bases from J, with 4 bases in between. Germline CDR1 is LGHNA and CDR2 is YSLEER. The length of the CDR3 is 12 residues. In nucleotides, the CDR3 is TGCGCCAGCAGCCAAGATTCGGAAAAACTGTTTTTT. It encodes CASSQDSEKLFF.

Only one count was recorded for this clone. The V call is TRBV19, the J call TRBJ1-3, with D unresolved. The V gene lost 3 bases and the J gene lost 1 base, with 13 bases spanning the gap. CDR1 is LNHDA, CDR2 SQIVND, per germline (reference sequence). The CDR3 spans 16 residues. The CDR3 loop is CASSILGTKSGNTIYF. CDR3 DNA sequence: TGTGCCAGTAGTATTCTAGGAACGAAGTCTGGAAACACCATATATTTT.

This clone has more than one count but fewer than ten. The chain employs TRBV7-2 and TRBJ1-6, with 9 nucleotides matching TRBD1. The germline V gene encodes CDR1 SGHTA and CDR2 FQGNSA. The CDR3 sequence is 17 residues long. Trimming took 1 base from V and 7 from J; bases not matched to a gene: 8. CDR3 bases: TGTGCCAGCAGCTTAGATCCCCCGGACAGGGGCAATTCACCCCTCCACTTT. Translation gives CASSLDPPDRGNSPLHF.

This clone was seen once. This sequence joins TRBV6-5 and TRBJ1-4; no firm D call. In germline, CDR1 is MNHEY, CDR2 SVGAGI. The CDR3 runs 13 residues. Trimming took off 0 bases at V and 6 bases at J, with 5 bases between the two ends. CDR3 sequence (DNA): TGTGCCAGCAGTTACTCGGCCGATGAAAAACTGTTTTTT. As protein: CASSYSADEKLFF.

This clone was counted a single time. This chain connects TRBV9 to TRBJ2-1, with D possibly being TRBD1 (5 bases). This CDR3 region has 15 residues. From germline, CDR1 is SGDLS and CDR2 YYNGEE. The V end lost 4 bases, the J end lost 2 bases, and 13 bases lay between the germline ends. The CDR3 nucleotides read TGTGCCAGCAGCAAGACATCGGACACCTACAATGAGCAGTTCTTC. Amino acids: CASSKTSDTYNEQFF.

The rearrangement uses TRBV5-3 and TRBJ1-3, with D possibly matching TRBD1 (5 bases). TRBV5-3 is labeled an ORF, and its function is uncertain. V lost 2 bases and J lost 0, with 33 bases in between. This CDR3 spans 23 amino acids. The CDR3: CARSFRRTYHAPRDGSSGNTIYF. For the CDR3, the DNA is TGTGCCAGAAGCTTTCGACGAACTTACCACGCTCCCCGGGACGGCTCCTCTGGAAACACCATATATTTT.

The chain links TRBV5-1 to TRBJ2-7; 8 bases map to TRBD1. CDR3 length equals 13 residues. With V trimmed by 4 bases and J by 7 bases, 7 bases remained unmatched. CDR1 and CDR2 (germline): SGHRS, YFSETQ. CDR3 residues: CASSPGQGREQYF. The DNA of the CDR3 is TGCGCCAGCAGCCCCGGACAGGGACGAGAGCAGTACTTC. Looking up the rest from reference TRBV5-1 and TRBJ2-7 gives the full variable domain: KAGVTQTPRYLIKTRGQQVTLSCSPISGHRSVSWYQQTPGQGLQFLFEYFSETQRNKGNFPGRFSGRQFSNSRSEMNVSTLELGDSALYLCASSPGQGREQYFGPGTRLTVT.

The chain links TRBV7-2 to TRBJ2-7, with D unclear. Per germline, CDR1 SGHTA and CDR2 FQGNSA. Trimming shortened V by 4 bases and J by 6 bases, and 7 bases separated the two germline ends. The CDR3 is 11 residues long. The CDR3 sequence is CASSSFFEQYF. The CDR3 DNA follows: TGTGCCAGCAGCTCCTTTTTCGAGCAGTACTTC. Drawing the rest from reference TRBV7-2 and TRBJ2-7, the complete variable domain is GAGVSQSPSNKVTEKGKDVELRCDPISGHTALYWYRQSLGQGLEFLIYFQGNSAPDKSGLPSDRFSAERTGGSVSTLTIQRTQQEDSAVYLCASSSFFEQYFGPGTRLTVT.

This rearrangement joins TRBV7-9 to TRBJ2-7; D is ambiguous. The CDR3 extends over 13 amino acids. Germline V gene lookup returns CDR1 SEHNR and CDR2 FQNEAQ (reference sequence). V lost 5 bases and J 1 base, leaving 9 bases between the germline ends. The CDR3 loop is CASSRASSYEQYF. In nucleotides, the CDR3 is TGTGCCAGCAGCCGGGCATCGTCCTACGAGCAGTACTTC. Together with reference TRBV7-9 and TRBJ2-7, the CDR3 gives the full variable domain: DTGVSQNPRHKITKRGQNVTFRCDPISEHNRLYWYRQTLGQGPEFLTYFQNEAQLEKSRLLSDRFSAERPKGSFSTLEIQRTEQGDSAMYLCASSRASSYEQYFGPGTRLTVT.

This rearrangement joins TRBV5-5 to TRBJ2-7, with D tentatively TRBD1 (6 bases). V was trimmed by 3 bases and J by 3 bases, leaving 13 bases between them. Germline loops: CDR1 SGHKS, CDR2 YYEKEE (reference sequence). The CDR3 has 14 residues. In DNA form, the CDR3 reads TGTGCCAGCAGCTCAGGGGCGATAAACTACGAGCAGTACTTC. Protein product: CASSSGAINYEQYF.

The chain recombines TRBV6-5 with TRBJ2-7, with D perhaps TRBD2 (6 bases). Germline CDR1 reads MNHEY; CDR2 reads SVGAGI. The V gene lost 0 bases and the J gene lost 3 bases, with 12 bases spanning the gap. This CDR3 is 15 amino acids long. The CDR3 DNA reads TGTGCCAGCAGTTACTCGGGAGGCGGGTACTACGAGCAGTACTTC. This translates into CASSYSGGGYYEQYF.

This clone was seen a single time. The chain carries TRBV28 and TRBJ2-7; 11 positions agree with TRBD2. The V segment lost 6 bases and the J segment 0 bases; nucleotides outside the gene matches: 10. CDR1 MDHEN and CDR2 SYDVKM come from the germline V gene. The CDR3 has 17 residues. The CDR3 is CASSLGLAGLSSYEQYF. Here the CDR3 DNA reads TGTGCCAGCAGCCTCGGACTAGCGGGCCTTAGCTCCTACGAGCAGTACTTC.

V is TRBV30 and J is TRBJ2-3, with D perhaps TRBD1 (5 bases). The CDR3 spans 12 residues. The germline V gene encodes CDR1 GTSNPN and CDR2 SVGIG (reference sequence). V was shortened by 6 bases and J by 4 bases, with 11 bases between the two germline ends. The CDR3: CACRGQPDTQYF. The CDR3 DNA reads as TGTGCCTGTAGGGGTCAGCCAGATACGCAGTATTTT.

The chain carries TRBV18 and TRBJ1-5; D gene ambiguous. The V end was cut by 6 bases, the J end by 1 base, with 10 bases between. Per germline, CDR1 KGHSH and CDR2 LQKENI. The CDR3 is made up of 14 amino acids. CDR3 sequence (DNA): TGTGCCAGCTCGCCTTCGGACAGCAATCAGCCCCAGCATTTT. Its protein is CASSPSDSNQPQHF.

This chain uses TRBV28 with TRBJ2-1; 8 nucleotides align to TRBD1. V trimming: 2 bases; J trimming: 8 bases; junction bases outside the gene matches: 8. CDR1 is MDHEN and CDR2 is SYDVKM in the germline V gene. The length of the CDR3 is 15 residues. The CDR3, as DNA: TGTGCCAGCAGTTTAAGAGGTACAGGGGGAGATGAGCAGTTCTTC. Translation gives CASSLRGTGGDEQFF.

The table lists this clone with a count of one. The CDR3 loop reads CASSPTANTEAFF. The CDR3, as DNA: TGTGCCAGCAGCCCGACAGCGAACACTGAAGCTTTCTTT. This sequence joins TRBV7-6 and TRBJ1-1; tentatively, D is TRBD1 (5 bases). Germline CDR1 SGHVS, CDR2 FNYEAQ. The CDR3 runs to 13 residues. Trimming took 5 bases from V and 1 from J, leaving 8 bases between them.

DNA for the CDR3: TGTGCCAGCAGTTACTCCGCTCGACAGGGGATCTACGAGCAGTACTTC. Residues: CASSYSARQGIYEQYF. The chain combines TRBV6-5 with TRBJ2-7; the match to TRBD1 covers 8 bases. Unmatched junction bases numbered 7, after V lost 0 bases and J lost 3 bases. Germline CDR1 is MNHEY and CDR2 is SVGAGI. The CDR3 extends over 16 amino acids.

The chain recombines TRBV4-2 with TRBJ1-2; 12 nucleotides line up with TRBD1. The CDR3 loop spans 13 amino acids. The germline V gene encodes CDR1 LGHNA and CDR2 YNFKEQ. The ends lost 4 bases at V and 8 bases at J; junction bases unmatched: 2. The DNA for the CDR3 is TGTGCCAGCAGCCCGGGGACAGGGGGCGGCTACACCTTC. It codes for CASSPGTGGGYTF.

The rearrangement joins TRBV4-1 to TRBJ1-4, with D possibly TRBD1 on 6 matching bases. This CDR3 contains 17 residues. Trimming left V 0 bases short and J 4 bases short, with 15 bases between. The germline V gene has CDR1 MGHRA and CDR2 YSYEKL. The CDR3 bases are TGCGCCAGCAGCCAAGAAGGGGACATAACACATAATGAAAAACTGTTTTTT. This translates into CASSQEGDITHNEKLFF.

The rearrangement uses TRBV18 and TRBJ2-5; TRBD2 is a possible D gene (5 bases). In germline, CDR1 is KGHSH, CDR2 LQKENI. V was cut by 0 bases and J by 4 bases, with 9 bases left in between. The CDR3 has 14 amino acids. The CDR3 sequence is CASSPPGSVETQYF. The CDR3 coding sequence is TGTGCCAGCTCACCACCTGGTAGCGTAGAGACCCAGTACTTC. The complete variable domain, with remaining parts taken from reference TRBV18 and TRBJ2-5, reads NAGVMQNPRHLVRRRGQEARLRCSPMKGHSHVYWYRQLPEEGLKFMVYLQKENIIDESGMPKERFSAEFPKEGPSILRIQQVVRGDSAAYFCASSPPGSVETQYFGPGTRLLVL.

The chain joins TRBV9 to TRBJ2-7; TRBD1 is a possible D gene (5 bases). The CDR3 sequence is 14 residues long. CDR1 and CDR2 (germline): SGDLS, YYNGEE. Between the trimmed V and J ends, which lost 4 bases and 0 bases, there was a span of 11 bases. CDR3 DNA: TGTGCCAGCAGCACGGACACGAGCTCCTACGAGCAGTACTTC. Protein product: CASSTDTSSYEQYF.

The sample holds one count of this clone. The rearrangement joins TRBV7-6 to TRBJ2-7; TRBD1 matches 9 bases. This CDR3 region has 13 residues. Germline-derived CDR1 and CDR2 are SGHVS and FNYEAQ. Germline trimming cut 5 bases from V and 6 bases from J; bases unmatched to any gene: 5. This chain's CDR3 is CASSTSTGGEQYF. CDR3 DNA: TGTGCCAGCAGCACCTCGACAGGGGGCGAGCAGTACTTC.

The V gene is TRBV15, the J gene TRBJ2-6, with TRBD1 as a possible D gene (5 bases). The CDR3 loop spans 15 amino acids. Germline CDR1 is LNHNV and CDR2 is YYDKDF (reference sequence). Trimming took off 3 bases at V and 0 bases at J, with 6 bases between the two ends. The CDR3: CATSRDISGANVLTF. The CDR3 DNA reads TGTGCCACCAGCAGGGACATCTCTGGGGCCAACGTCCTGACTTTC.